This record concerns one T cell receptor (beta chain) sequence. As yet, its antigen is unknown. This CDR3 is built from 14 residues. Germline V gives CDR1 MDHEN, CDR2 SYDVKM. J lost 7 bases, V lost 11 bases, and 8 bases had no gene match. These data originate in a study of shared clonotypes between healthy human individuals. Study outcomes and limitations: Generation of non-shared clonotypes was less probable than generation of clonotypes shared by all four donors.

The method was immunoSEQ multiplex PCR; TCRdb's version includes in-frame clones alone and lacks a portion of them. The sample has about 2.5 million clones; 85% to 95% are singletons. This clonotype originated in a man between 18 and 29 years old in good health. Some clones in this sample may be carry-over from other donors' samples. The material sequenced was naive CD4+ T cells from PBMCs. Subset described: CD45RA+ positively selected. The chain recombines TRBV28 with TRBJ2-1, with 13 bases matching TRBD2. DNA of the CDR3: TGTGCCTCCCGGACTAGCGGGAGTGGAAATGAGCAGTTCTTC. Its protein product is CASRTSGSGNEQFF.